The T cell receptor (beta chain) described here comes from a study of shared clonotypes between healthy human individuals. As for the study in general: CD4 naive and CD4 memory each took three plates per donor, while CD8 naive took two and CD8 memory one. Findings of the study overall: Relative to memory subsets, naive subsets generally showed larger estimated richness.

The V end lost 5 bases, the J end lost 1 base, and 12 bases lay between the germline ends. The CDR3 covers 14 residues. CDR1 is LGHNT and CDR2 is FRNRAP in the germline V gene. This clone has only one observation. What it recognizes is unknown. Selected positively for CCR7 and CD45RO-negative, naive CD8 cells excluded terminally differentiated effector memory CD45RA+ cells. TCRdb's copy holds only in-frame clones and misses some; the assay was immunoSEQ multiplex PCR. Of fewer than 800,000 clones listed, 92% are singletons. Sequencing input: naive CD8+ T cells sorted from blood. The chain combines TRBV12-5 with TRBJ2-7; D is unresolved. This receptor was identified in a man aged 25 to 40 in good health. CDR3: CASGPRTASYEQYF. CDR3 nucleotide sequence: TGTGCTAGTGGTCCCCGGACGGCTTCCTACGAGCAGTACTTC.